These 11 T cell receptor beta chains came from one sample sequenced in a study of Ad26.COV2.S vaccination and SARS-CoV-2 variants. This table comes from immunoSEQ multiplex PCR, and its TCRdb copy is limited to in-frame clones, with some not included. The table lists fewer than 800,000 clones, approximately 88% of them singletons. Treatment denoted: some 20 received Ad26.COV2.S at low or high dose, single or two shots; roughly five received placebo; per-sample allocation not given. Following the first vaccine or placebo injection, samples were taken on day 63. Sequenced material: peripheral blood, taken in a trial of Ad26.COV2.S vaccine versus placebo. All receptors come from a person between 18 and 60 years old who received the Ad26.COV2.S COVID-19 vaccine or a placebo.

The chain recombines TRBV3-1 (or the pseudogene TRBV3-2) with TRBJ1-1, with a weak D call TRBD1 (6 bases). The CDR3 is 14 residues long. Germline lookup yields CDR1 LGHDT and CDR2 YNNKEL (reference sequence). Trimming cost V 8 bases and J 4 bases, with 17 bases left between them. The CDR3 nucleotides are TGTGCCAGCGACCAAGGGGGGCCAGGCACTGAAGCTTTCTTT. It yields the protein CASDQGGPGTEAFF.

This clone was counted a single time. One junction end does not reproduce the germline sequence, and a read error may be involved. The chain uses TRBV6-2 or TRBV6-3 and TRBJ1-6; no clear D gene. The CDR3 is made up of 12 amino acids. Germline V CDR1 and CDR2: MNHEY, SVGEGT. This CDR3 is CASRYANSPLHF. The CDR3 DNA reads as TGTGCCAGCCGTTACGCCAATTCACCCCTCCACTTT.

The gene calls are TRBV3-1 (or the pseudogene TRBV3-2) and TRBJ2-7; perhaps TRBD1 as D (5 bases). The CDR3 covers 12 residues. The V end was cut by 6 bases, the J end by 3 bases, with 9 bases between. The germline gives CDR1 LGHDT, CDR2 YNNKEL (reference sequence). The CDR3 DNA is TGTGCCAGCAGGCACAGGTTCTACGAGCAGTACTTC. Amino acid sequence: CASRHRFYEQYF.

The V and J genes are TRBV5-1 and TRBJ2-3, with D uncertain. V was cut by 3 bases and J by 1 base, with 12 bases left in between. CDR1 SGHRS and CDR2 YFSETQ come from the germline V gene. This CDR3 has 15 residues. CDR3 in amino acids: CASSWTFFGTDTQYF. The CDR3, as DNA: TGCGCCAGCAGCTGGACCTTTTTTGGCACAGATACGCAGTATTTT. Complete variable domain (other parts from reference TRBV5-1 and TRBJ2-3): KAGVTQTPRYLIKTRGQQVTLSCSPISGHRSVSWYQQTPGQGLQFLFEYFSETQRNKGNFPGRFSGRQFSNSRSEMNVSTLELGDSALYLCASSWTFFGTDTQYFGPGTRLTVL.

The chain couples TRBV5-6 to TRBJ2-1; D remains ambiguous. CDR1 SGHDT and CDR2 YYEEEE come from the germline V gene. This CDR3 is built from 15 residues. V was cut by 0 bases and J by 0 bases, with 7 bases left in between. CDR3 region: CASSLGVSSYNEQFF. CDR3 coding DNA: TGTGCCAGCAGCTTGGGGGTAAGCTCCTACAATGAGCAGTTCTTC.

The chain is built from TRBV10-3 and TRBJ2-1; 13 bases line up with TRBD2. This CDR3 has 17 residues. J gave up 2 bases and V 6 bases, and 7 bases lay outside the gene matches. The germline V gene has CDR1 ENHRY and CDR2 SYGVKD. As DNA, the CDR3 is TGTGCCATCAGCTCAACCGGACTAGCGGGGGCCTACAATGAGCAGTTCTTC. Translating gives CAISSTGLAGAYNEQFF.

The genes are TRBV19 and TRBJ2-1; 7 bases map to TRBD1. This CDR3 region has 13 residues. In germline, CDR1 is LNHDA, CDR2 SQIVND (reference sequence). V shed 8 bases and J 9 bases; nucleotides not matched to a gene: 10. CDR3 amino acids: CASSNTGVGEQFF. DNA of the CDR3: TGTGCCAGTTCCAATACAGGGGTCGGTGAGCAGTTCTTC.

As to this clone: Distinct nucleotide sequences in the sample also encode this CDR3. The chain carries TRBV19 and TRBJ2-1; unclear D gene. V lost 3 bases to trimming and J lost 2 bases, with 5 bases between them. The CDR3 spans 13 residues. Germline assignment: CDR1 LNHDA and CDR2 SQIVND (reference sequence). The CDR3, as DNA: TGTGCCAGTAGTATTAGTCCCTACAATGAGCAGTTCTTC. Translated: CASSISPYNEQFF.

As to this clone: The same CDR3 also results from other DNA sequences found in this sample. V and J are TRBV9 and TRBJ1-2; TRBD1 matches 9 bases. The CDR3 runs to 14 residues. V gave up 2 bases and J gave up 3 bases; unmatched junction bases: 2. Germline assignment: CDR1 SGDLS and CDR2 YYNGEE. CDR3 bases: TGTGCCAGCAGCGTTGACAGGGGGGACTATGGCTACACCTTC. This encodes CASSVDRGDYGYTF. Combining the CDR3 with reference TRBV9 and TRBJ1-2 gives the whole variable domain DSGVTQTPKHLITATGQRVTLRCSPRSGDLSVYWYQQSLDQGLQFLIQYYNGEERAKGNILERFSAQQFPDLHSELNLSSLELGDSALYFCASSVDRGDYGYTFGSGTRLTVV.

In this sample, this clone turned up once. V and J are TRBV5-1 and TRBJ2-1; TRBD2 matches 11 bases. Per the germline V gene, CDR1 is SGHRS and CDR2 is YFSETQ. The CDR3 is 15 residues long. V was clipped by 4 bases and J by 10 bases; unmatched bases: 10. The CDR3 region has the DNA TGCGCCAGCAGCCCGGGGACTAGCGGACCTTCGGAGCAGTTCTTC. Its protein product is CASSPGTSGPSEQFF.

The rearrangement uses TRBV7-9 and TRBJ2-5; 10 bases match TRBD1. The CDR3 consists of 15 residues. Germline V lookup: CDR1 SEHNR, CDR2 FQNEAQ (reference sequence). V dropped 4 bases and J dropped 3; count of bases not matched to a gene: 5. CDR3 loop: CASSSRQGAEETQYF. The CDR3 DNA reads TGTGCCAGCAGCTCCCGACAGGGGGCCGAAGAGACCCAGTACTTC.